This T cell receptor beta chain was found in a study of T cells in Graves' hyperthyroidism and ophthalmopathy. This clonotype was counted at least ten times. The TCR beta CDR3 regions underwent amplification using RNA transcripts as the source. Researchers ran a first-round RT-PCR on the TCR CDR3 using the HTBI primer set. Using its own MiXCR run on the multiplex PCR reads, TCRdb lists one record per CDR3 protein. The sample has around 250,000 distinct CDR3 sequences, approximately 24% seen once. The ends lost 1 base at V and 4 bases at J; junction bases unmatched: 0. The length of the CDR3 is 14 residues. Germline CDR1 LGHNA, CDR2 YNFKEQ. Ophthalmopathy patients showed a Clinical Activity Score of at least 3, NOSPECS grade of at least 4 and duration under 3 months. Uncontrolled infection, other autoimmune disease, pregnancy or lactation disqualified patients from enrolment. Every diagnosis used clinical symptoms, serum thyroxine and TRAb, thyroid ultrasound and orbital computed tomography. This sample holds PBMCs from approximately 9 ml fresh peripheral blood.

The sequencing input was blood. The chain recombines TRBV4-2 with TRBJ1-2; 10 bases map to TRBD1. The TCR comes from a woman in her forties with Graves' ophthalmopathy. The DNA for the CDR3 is TGTGCCAGCAGCCAAGGGACAGGGGGCTATGGCTACACCTTC. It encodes CASSQGTGGYGYTF.